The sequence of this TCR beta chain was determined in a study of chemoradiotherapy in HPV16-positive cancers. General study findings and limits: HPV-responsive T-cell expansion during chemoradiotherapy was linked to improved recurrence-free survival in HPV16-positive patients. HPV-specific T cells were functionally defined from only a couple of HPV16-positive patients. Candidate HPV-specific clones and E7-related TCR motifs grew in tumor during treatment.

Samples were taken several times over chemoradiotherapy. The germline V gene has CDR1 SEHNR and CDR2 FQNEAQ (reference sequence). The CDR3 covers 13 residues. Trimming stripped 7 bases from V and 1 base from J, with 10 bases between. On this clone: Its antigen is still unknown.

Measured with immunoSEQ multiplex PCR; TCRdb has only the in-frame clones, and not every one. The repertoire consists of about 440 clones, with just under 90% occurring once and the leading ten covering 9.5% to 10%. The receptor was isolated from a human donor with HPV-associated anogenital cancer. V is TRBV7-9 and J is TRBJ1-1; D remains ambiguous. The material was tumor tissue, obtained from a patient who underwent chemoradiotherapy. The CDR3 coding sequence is TGTGCCAGCACCCCTGGGTCGAACACTGAAGCTTTCTTT. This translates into CASTPGSNTEAFF.